Each of the 21 T cell receptor beta chains below was sequenced from the same sample in a study of cytomegalovirus exposure and HLA in healthy donors (dated by TCRdb to the late 2010s). The library relied on the immunoSEQ multiplex PCR assay. A mixture of 60 forward primers for TCR Vbeta segments and 13 reverse primers for TCR Jbeta segments was used in the multiplex PCR. This is the immuneACCESS table as TCRdb keeps it, with only in-frame sequences that have V and J called. A part of the clones is gone; compared with another copy, unresolved V genes explain less than half, and the rest is unexplained. A total of fewer than 250,000 clones appear in this sample, roughly 80% of them only once. The ten largest clones take up about 1.6% of the sample. Source material: PBMCs. The receptors come from a woman aged 50 to 60 in good health and CMV-seronegative.

Details on this clone: A much larger clone lies one base from this, so it may be a read error. This rearrangement joins TRBV7-2 to TRBJ1-1; no firm D call. Trimming pared 5 bases from V and 0 bases from J, leaving 4 bases between. The CDR3 is 12 residues long. CDR1 is SGHTA, CDR2 FQGNSA, per germline. The CDR3 coding sequence is TGTGCCAGCAGCCTTATGAACACTGAAGCTTTCTTT. Translating it yields CASSLMNTEAFF.

The J gene is TRBJ1-3, the V gene TRBV6-6; D gene ambiguous. Germline loops: CDR1 MNHNY, CDR2 SVGAGI (reference sequence). The CDR3 extends over 16 amino acids. Trimming pared 0 bases from V and 0 bases from J, leaving 9 bases between. The CDR3 nucleotides read TGTGCCAGCAGTTACTCCGGGGAGAGCTCTGGAAACACCATATATTTT. Translation gives CASSYSGESSGNTIYF.

V is TRBV7-2 and J is TRBJ2-1, with TRBD2 matching over 10 bases. Germline trimming cut 6 bases from V and 7 bases from J; bases unmatched to any gene: 9. Germline assignment: CDR1 SGHTA and CDR2 FQGNSA. The CDR3 extends over 15 amino acids. CDR3 nucleotide sequence: TGTGCCAGCAGGTATACTAGCGGGGCGTGGAATGAGCAGTTCTTC. This sequence encodes CASRYTSGAWNEQFF.

This clone has just a few counts. The chain combines TRBV2 with TRBJ1-1, with unresolved D. The germline gives CDR1 SNHLY, CDR2 FYNNEI. Deletions cut 1 base from V and 5 bases from J, with 5 bases between. This CDR3 region has 12 residues. The CDR3 DNA sequence: TGTGCCAGCAGTGAAGGGGAGACTGAAGCTTTCTTT. Translated: CASSEGETEAFF.

This chain joins TRBV5-1 and TRBJ1-1; 9 nucleotides line up with TRBD1. CDR1 and CDR2 from the germline V gene are SGHRS and YFSETQ. J lost 4 bases, V lost 0 bases, and 7 bases had no gene match. CDR3 size: 16 residues. CDR3 loop: CASSLAPPGQGTEAFF. CDR3 nucleotides: TGCGCCAGCAGCTTGGCTCCCCCGGGACAGGGCACTGAAGCTTTCTTT. The full variable domain, rest sourced from reference TRBV5-1 and TRBJ1-1, is KAGVTQTPRYLIKTRGQQVTLSCSPISGHRSVSWYQQTPGQGLQFLFEYFSETQRNKGNFPGRFSGRQFSNSRSEMNVSTLELGDSALYLCASSLAPPGQGTEAFFGQGTRLTVV.

On this clone itself: Distinct nucleotide sequences in the sample also encode this CDR3. The V and J genes are TRBV27 and TRBJ2-7, with 8 bases matching TRBD2. The CDR3 spans 14 residues. CDR1 and CDR2 from the germline V gene are MNHEY and SMNVEV (reference sequence). The V gene end was trimmed by 5 bases and the J gene end by 1 base; junction bases not matched to a gene: 4. The CDR3: CASSLGTRSYEQYF. CDR3 sequence (DNA): TGTGCCAGCAGTCTTGGGACTAGATCCTACGAGCAGTACTTC.

The chain has TRBV7-9 and TRBJ1-1, with D possibly TRBD1 on 6 matching bases. V gave up 2 bases and J gave up 3 bases, with 7 bases separating them. This CDR3 has 13 amino acids. Germline V CDR1 and CDR2: SEHNR, FQNEAQ (reference sequence). The CDR3 coding sequence is TGTGCCAGCAGCTTATCAGGGGACACTGAAGCTTTCTTT. This codes for CASSLSGDTEAFF.

The gene calls are TRBV28 and TRBJ2-7, with a possible D match to TRBD2 (5 bases). The germline V and J ends were trimmed by 6 bases and 0 bases, with 15 bases remaining between them. This CDR3 contains 15 residues. The germline CDR1 and CDR2 sequences are MDHEN and SYDVKM. The CDR3 loop reads CASSLRGLSSYEQYF. CDR3 DNA sequence: TGTGCCAGCAGCCTGAGAGGACTGAGCTCCTACGAGCAGTACTTC. Full variable domain (outside the CDR3, taken from reference TRBV28 and TRBJ2-7): DVKVTQSSRYLVKRTGEKVFLECVQDMDHENMFWYRQDPGLGLRLIYFSYDVKMKEKGDIPEGYSVSREKKERFSLILESASTNQTSMYLCASSLRGLSSYEQYFGPGTRLTVT.

This clone was detected once. CDR3 in DNA: TGTGCCAGTAGTTCATACGGGACAGTCAGGCCCCAGCATTTT. Translation: CASSSYGTVRPQHF. The chain combines TRBV19 with TRBJ1-5; 7 nucleotides match TRBD1. CDR1 is LNHDA and CDR2 is SQIVND in the germline V gene (reference sequence). V lost 5 bases, J lost 9 bases, and 10 bases stayed unmatched. The CDR3 runs 14 residues.

The V and J genes are TRBV10-3 and TRBJ2-5; maybe TRBD1 (5 bases). Germline V gene lookup returns CDR1 ENHRY and CDR2 SYGVKD. The CDR3 loop spans 13 amino acids. The ends were cut back, 4 bases at V and 0 bases at J, with 6 bases in the middle. The CDR3 DNA reads TGTGCCATCAGTGGGACAAACCAAGAGACCCAGTACTTC. Translating gives CAISGTNQETQYF.

V is TRBV25-1 and J is TRBJ1-1; 7 bases are a match to TRBD1. The CDR3 is 14 residues long. Germline CDR1 reads MGHDK; CDR2 reads SYGVNS. The ends lost 6 bases at V and 5 bases at J; junction bases unmatched: 9. Here the CDR3 reads CASSETYRGTEAFF. The CDR3 DNA sequence: TGTGCCAGCAGCGAGACGTACAGGGGAACTGAAGCTTTCTTT.

The rearrangement joins TRBV28 to TRBJ2-3, with D maybe TRBD1 (5 bases). Deletions cut 8 bases from V and 5 bases from J, with 8 bases between. From germline, CDR1 is MDHEN and CDR2 SYDVKM. The CDR3 is made up of 11 amino acids. The CDR3 DNA is TGTGCCAGCGGGGCCCAAGATACGCAGTATTTT. Its translation: CASGAQDTQYF. The whole variable domain, filled in from reference TRBV28 and TRBJ2-3, reads DVKVTQSSRYLVKRTGEKVFLECVQDMDHENMFWYRQDPGLGLRLIYFSYDVKMKEKGDIPEGYSVSREKKERFSLILESASTNQTSMYLCASGAQDTQYFGPGTRLTVL.

This sequence joins TRBV7-3 and TRBJ1-2; the match to TRBD1 covers 8 bases. Per germline, CDR1 SGHTA and CDR2 FQGTGA. The junction had 9 bases not matched to a gene; V was cut back by 5 bases and J by 4 bases. CDR3 length: 15 amino acids. CDR3 region: CASSPSGGQGYGYTF. CDR3 bases: TGTGCCAGCAGCCCTTCAGGCGGACAGGGCTATGGCTACACCTTC.

The chain carries TRBV5-1 and TRBJ2-1; 7 bases agree with TRBD1. The CDR3 has 12 residues. J was trimmed by 6 bases and V by 9 bases; bases with no gene match: 6. Germline V gene data show CDR1 as SGHRS and CDR2 as YFSETQ. DNA for the CDR3: TGCGCCACCCGGGACAGTCGCAATGAGCAGTTCTTC. Translation gives CATRDSRNEQFF.

The V gene is TRBV7-9, the J gene TRBJ2-5; D may be TRBD1 (6 bases). This CDR3 comprises 12 residues. V shed 6 bases and J shed 5 bases, with 10 bases lying between them. Germline CDR1 and CDR2: SEHNR and FQNEAQ (reference sequence). The CDR3 coding sequence is TGTGCCAGCAGAGGGGGTCCGGAGACCCAGTACTTC. Its protein product is CASRGGPETQYF.

This clone turned up a few times. The genes are TRBV6-1 and TRBJ1-4; possible D gene TRBD1, 5 bases. CDR1 and CDR2 (germline): MNHNS, SASEGT. The CDR3 consists of 13 residues. V dropped 4 bases and J dropped 4 bases, with 7 bases sitting between them. This CDR3 reads CASSARVNEKLFF. The CDR3 nucleotides read TGTGCCAGCAGTGCCAGGGTTAATGAAAAACTGTTTTTT.

The CDR3 spells CASSQAAWSTGELFF. The CDR3 nucleotides are TGTGCCAGCAGCCAAGCTGCCTGGAGCACCGGGGAGCTGTTTTTT. The genes are TRBV4-2 and TRBJ2-2; D is ambiguous. CDR1 is LGHNA, CDR2 YNFKEQ, per germline. CDR3 size: 15 residues. Trimming left V 1 base short and J 4 bases short, with 10 bases between.

The chain couples TRBV18 to TRBJ2-5; 7 bases match TRBD1. CDR3 size: 16 residues. Germline CDR1 KGHSH, CDR2 LQKENI. V gave up 3 bases and J gave up 6 bases; unmatched junction bases: 13. The CDR3 region is CASSPLITTGEQTQYF. In nucleotides, the CDR3 is TGTGCCAGCTCACCCTTAATTACTACAGGGGAGCAGACCCAGTACTTC.

This chain joins TRBV4-3 and TRBJ1-5, with D possibly matching TRBD1 (6 bases). The V gene's germline CDR1 is LGHNA and CDR2 YSLEER. Between the trimmed V and J ends, which lost 0 bases and 1 base, there was a span of 7 bases. The CDR3 consists of 15 residues. This CDR3 is CASSQEGASNQPQHF. In DNA form, the CDR3 reads TGCGCCAGCAGCCAAGAGGGGGCAAGCAATCAGCCCCAGCATTTT.

The V and J genes are TRBV9 and TRBJ1-1; 11 nucleotides line up with TRBD1. V lost 4 bases and J lost 4; bases outside the gene matches: 6. The CDR3 has 15 residues. The germline V gene encodes CDR1 SGDLS and CDR2 YYNGEE. The CDR3 coding sequence is TGTGCCAGCAGCTTCACCGGGACAGGGGGCACTGAAGCTTTCTTT. It is translated as CASSFTGTGGTEAFF.

This rearrangement joins TRBV28 to TRBJ1-4; 8 nucleotides align to TRBD1. V lost 4 bases to trimming and J lost 6 bases; unmatched junction nucleotides: 10. CDR1 is MDHEN and CDR2 is SYDVKM in the germline V gene. CDR3 length equals 16 residues. The chain's CDR3 is CASSSPPRGRDEKLFF. CDR3 nucleotide sequence: TGTGCCAGCAGTTCCCCCCCCAGGGGGCGTGATGAAAAACTGTTTTTT.